The subject of this entry is one TCR beta chain. Antigen specificity is unknown. This sample is part of a study of T cell repertoires in cytomegalovirus infection. Study outcomes and limitations: CMV-specific HLA-C-restricted TCR beta clonotypes dominated the ex vivo response. The cumulative frequency of public TCR beta families distinguished individuals who carried CMV together with the relevant HLA.

TCRdb itself ran the reads through MiXCR, one entry per CDR3 protein. The table records some 700,000 distinct CDR3 sequences, around 30% of them present only once. The CDR3 consists of 14 residues. Trimming stripped 8 bases from V and 0 bases from J, with 10 bases between. CDR1 is MDHEN, CDR2 SYDVKM, per germline. This TCR derives from a human donor in good health (CMV status not recorded). Some clones in this sample may be carry-over from other donors' samples. Specimen: cultured PBMCs, collected from culture after CMV antigen stimulation. This chain uses TRBV28 with TRBJ1-4, with no clear D. CDR3 in DNA: TGTGCCAGCCAGCTAATTGCAACTAATGAAAAACTGTTTTTT. Residues: CASQLIATNEKLFF.